The 19 T cell receptor beta chains below were found in one sample sequenced in a study of cytomegalovirus exposure and HLA in healthy donors. Sequencing was performed with immunoSEQ multiplex PCR; in TCRdb, only in-frame clones are kept and a portion is missing. The table records around 220,000 clones, about 86% of them present only once. Material for sequencing was PBMCs. These TCRs come from a woman in her late teens or twenties in good health and CMV-seronegative.

The rearrangement uses TRBV2 and TRBJ1-1; D is undetermined. The CDR3 contains 13 residues. Germline values: CDR1 SNHLY, CDR2 FYNNEI. Trimming stripped 5 bases from V and 2 bases from J, with 9 bases between. CDR3 nucleotides: TGTGCCAGCAGTTTGGGAGCAAACACTGAAGCTTTCTTT. This sequence encodes CASSLGANTEAFF.

The genes are TRBV19 and TRBJ2-1; 16 bases map to TRBD2. CDR1 is LNHDA, CDR2 SQIVND, per germline (reference sequence). V gave up 5 bases and J gave up 9 bases; unmatched junction bases: 16. This CDR3 region has 19 residues. The CDR3: CASSAEGTSGRGDGGEQFF. DNA of the CDR3: TGTGCCAGTAGTGCGGAAGGGACTAGCGGGAGGGGTGACGGGGGTGAGCAGTTCTTC.

The chain has TRBV28 and TRBJ2-3; 13 bases are shared with TRBD2. CDR3 length equals 16 residues. Germline V gene data show CDR1 as MDHEN and CDR2 as SYDVKM. The ends lost 5 bases at V and 5 bases at J; junction bases unmatched: 7. CDR3 nucleotides: TGTGCCAGCAGTGGGCTACTAGCGGGAGGGGTAGATACGCAGTATTTT. The encoded protein is CASSGLLAGGVDTQYF.

The V call is TRBV15, the J call TRBJ1-5; weak D call: TRBD1 (6 bases). Germline CDR1 is LNHNV and CDR2 is YYDKDF (reference sequence). V lost 0 bases and J 7 bases, leaving 19 bases between the germline ends. The CDR3 is 17 amino acids. CDR3 sequence: CATSRDPAGQRGQPQHF. DNA for the CDR3: TGTGCCACCAGCAGAGATCCCGCCGGACAGAGAGGCCAGCCCCAGCATTTT.

The rearrangement links TRBV27 to TRBJ2-1, with 9 bases that match TRBD2. The germline V gene has CDR1 MNHEY and CDR2 SMNVEV (reference sequence). CDR3 length: 15 residues. The junction had 5 bases not matched to a gene; V was cut back by 3 bases and J by 5 bases. In DNA, the CDR3 is TGTGCCAGCAGTTTTTTAGGACTAGCGAACAATGAGCAGTTCTTC. Translation: CASSFLGLANNEQFF.

The count of this clone is one. V usage is TRBV2 and J usage is TRBJ1-6; 8 bases map to TRBD1. This CDR3 comprises 12 residues. The trim removed 9 bases at V and 8 bases at J, leaving 3 bases unmatched. The V gene's germline CDR1 is SNHLY and CDR2 FYNNEI. DNA of the CDR3: TGTGCCAGGGGGACAGGAGATTCACCCCTCCACTTT. This encodes CARGTGDSPLHF.

V is TRBV18 and J is TRBJ1-2; perhaps TRBD1 as D (6 bases). This CDR3 is 14 amino acids long. From germline, CDR1 is KGHSH and CDR2 LQKENI. V lost 3 bases and J 3 bases, leaving 11 bases between the germline ends. CDR3 bases: TGTGCCAGCTCACCTCCAGGGGCGGACTATGGCTACACCTTC. It codes for CASSPPGADYGYTF.

The V and J genes are TRBV7-9 and TRBJ2-2, with a weak D call TRBD1 (5 bases). Looked up from germline, CDR1 is SEHNR and CDR2 is FQNEAQ (reference sequence). Trimming pared 5 bases from V and 7 bases from J, leaving 23 bases between. This CDR3 comprises 17 residues. The CDR3 sequence: CASSPGKGQGLGGELFF. The CDR3 DNA reads TGTGCCAGCAGCCCCGGCAAGGGGCAGGGATTAGGCGGGGAGCTGTTTTTT.

The chain links TRBV6-1 to TRBJ2-7; the match to TRBD2 covers 9 bases. Per the germline V gene, CDR1 is MNHNS and CDR2 is SASEGT. The length of the CDR3 is 15 residues. V lost 7 bases, J lost 2 bases, and 9 bases stayed unmatched. The CDR3 loop is CASTQLAGSTYEQYF. Written as DNA, the CDR3 is TGTGCCAGCACCCAGCTAGCGGGGTCTACCTACGAGCAGTACTTC.

This clone was seen a single time. The genes are TRBV11-2 and TRBJ2-7, with 15 bases matching TRBD2. CDR1 SGHAT and CDR2 FQNNGV come from the germline V gene. With V trimmed by 6 bases and J by 1 base, 13 bases remained unmatched. The CDR3 contains 19 residues. CDR3 bases: TGTGCCAGCAGACGAGACCCGGGACTAGCGGGAGGTTTATCCTACGAGCAGTACTTC. Amino acids: CASRRDPGLAGGLSYEQYF.

The genes are TRBV18 and TRBJ2-7, with TRBD1 as a possible D gene (6 bases). Trimming left V 6 bases short and J 0 bases short, with 18 bases between. Germline lookup yields CDR1 KGHSH and CDR2 LQKENI. CDR3 length: 16 residues. The DNA of the CDR3 is TGTGCCAGCTCCCTCTCCACAGGGCTGGCCTCCTACGAGCAGTACTTC. As protein: CASSLSTGLASYEQYF.

This clone was seen once. The chain combines TRBV28 with TRBJ2-5, with 10 bases fitting TRBD2. Germline V gives CDR1 MDHEN, CDR2 SYDVKM. J was trimmed by 6 bases and V by 3 bases; bases with no gene match: 22. The CDR3 totals 20 residues. CDR3 DNA: TGTGCCAGCAGTTTTATGGCCCTTAAACTAGCGGGGCGGGGGACACAGACCCAGTACTTC. Its translation: CASSFMALKLAGRGTQTQYF.

The CDR3 nucleotides are TGTGCCAGCAGTGTACAGGGGGCACGGGGCTACACCTTC. Its translation is CASSVQGARGYTF. The V and J genes are TRBV6-1 and TRBJ1-2; 9 bases map to TRBD1. The V segment lost 4 bases and the J segment 8 bases; nucleotides outside the gene matches: 5. Germline CDR1 is MNHNS and CDR2 is SASEGT. CDR3 size: 13 residues.

This chain joins TRBV5-1 and TRBJ1-4; TRBD1 is a possible D gene (5 bases). Trimming removed 0 bases from V and 1 base from J, with 13 bases in between. Germline V gives CDR1 SGHRS, CDR2 YFSETQ. The CDR3 is 17 residues long. The CDR3 sequence is CASSLAAGDRTNEKLFF. CDR3 sequence (DNA): TGCGCCAGCAGCTTGGCAGCGGGGGATAGAACTAATGAAAAACTGTTTTTT.

The chain couples TRBV11-2 to TRBJ1-1, with 9 bases aligning to TRBD1. V was clipped by 5 bases and J by 6 bases; unmatched bases: 7. Germline V gene data show CDR1 as SGHAT and CDR2 as FQNNGV. The CDR3 sequence is 14 residues long. The CDR3 sequence is CASSPTGGVAEAFF. The CDR3 DNA reads TGTGCCAGCAGCCCAACAGGGGGCGTCGCTGAAGCTTTCTTT.

The chain employs TRBV5-4 and TRBJ1-1, with D uncertain. Per the germline V gene, CDR1 is SGHNT and CDR2 is YYREEE (reference sequence). The CDR3 runs 15 residues. V was cut by 3 bases and J by 1 base, with 13 bases left in between. This chain's CDR3 is CASSSNLRGNTEAFF. Here the CDR3 DNA reads TGTGCCAGCAGCTCCAATCTACGGGGGAACACTGAAGCTTTCTTT.

This chain connects TRBV6-1 to TRBJ2-1; D possibly corresponds to TRBD1 (5 bases). Germline CDR1 MNHNS, CDR2 SASEGT. V was cut by 7 bases and J by 0 bases, with 13 bases left in between. This CDR3 is built from 15 residues. The chain's CDR3 is CASTLQVSSYNEQFF. CDR3 nucleotide sequence: TGTGCCAGCACCCTACAGGTGAGCTCCTACAATGAGCAGTTCTTC.

The V gene is TRBV9, the J gene TRBJ2-2, with D possibly being TRBD1 (6 bases). The CDR3 consists of 10 residues. Germline values: CDR1 SGDLS, CDR2 YYNGEE. The DNA of the CDR3 is TGTGCAACCAGGGGCGGGGAGCTGTTTTTT. Residues: CATRGGELFF.

The chain carries TRBV27 and TRBJ1-2; 7 positions agree with TRBD1. The CDR3 runs 14 residues. Trimming removed 2 bases from V and 5 bases from J; junction bases left unmatched: 5. Looked up from germline, CDR1 is MNHEY and CDR2 is SMNVEV (reference sequence). The CDR3 protein is CASSLLGGMYGYTF. CDR3 nucleotides: TGTGCCAGCAGTTTACTAGGGGGCATGTATGGCTACACCTTC.